This T cell receptor beta chain originates from a study of beta chain features in type 1 diabetes. Study results and caveats: The study found that naive, central memory and Treg TCRB repertoires appeared more similar in patients than in healthy donors. Type 1 diabetes patients had TCRB CDR3s that were shorter (moderately but significantly so) in all four CD4+ subsets.

Losses at the gene ends were 5 bases for V and 1 base for J; bases not matched to a gene: 5. The CDR3 totals 15 residues. Germline lookup yields CDR1 LNHDA and CDR2 SQIVND (reference sequence). Concerning this clone itself: Antigen unknown.

CD4+ cells of the naive, central memory, regulatory and stem cell-like memory types were sorted via CD45RO/CCR7/CD25/CD127/CD95/CD27. All of the isolated RNA was reverse transcribed, so expressed TCRB transcripts were sequenced. This table comes from immunoSEQ multiplex PCR, and its TCRdb copy is limited to in-frame clones, with some not included. Of roughly 350,000 clones listed, approximately 11% are singletons. The source of this sequence is a young woman in good health. The sample comprised naive CD4+ T cells from blood. This chain uses TRBV19 with TRBJ2-1; 7 nucleotides match TRBD1. The CDR3 DNA reads as TGTGCCAGTAGTCTGGACAGGTCTTCCTACAATGAGCAGTTCTTC. Protein sequence: CASSLDRSSYNEQFF.